One sample yielded the 2 T cell receptor beta chains listed below, sequenced in a study of monozygotic twins with inflammatory bowel disease. No DNA is given; TCRdb re-called the 5' RACE reads and lists each CDR3 protein once. Across some 190,000 distinct CDR3 sequences, the top ten clones capture roughly 8% of the sample. The material sequenced was blood. The receptors come from a human donor with ulcerative colitis or Crohn's disease, or a healthy co-twin of an affected twin (not recorded which).

V gene TRBV3-1 combines with J gene TRBJ2-2. This CDR3 spans 13 amino acids. Germline lookup yields CDR1 LGHDT and CDR2 YNNKEL (reference sequence). The CDR3 sequence: CASSQGVGGELFF.

This rearrangement joins TRBV4-3 to TRBJ1-6. CDR1 is LGHNA, CDR2 YSLEER, per germline. CDR3 length equals 15 residues. The CDR3 sequence: CASSQKDGPGSPLHF.